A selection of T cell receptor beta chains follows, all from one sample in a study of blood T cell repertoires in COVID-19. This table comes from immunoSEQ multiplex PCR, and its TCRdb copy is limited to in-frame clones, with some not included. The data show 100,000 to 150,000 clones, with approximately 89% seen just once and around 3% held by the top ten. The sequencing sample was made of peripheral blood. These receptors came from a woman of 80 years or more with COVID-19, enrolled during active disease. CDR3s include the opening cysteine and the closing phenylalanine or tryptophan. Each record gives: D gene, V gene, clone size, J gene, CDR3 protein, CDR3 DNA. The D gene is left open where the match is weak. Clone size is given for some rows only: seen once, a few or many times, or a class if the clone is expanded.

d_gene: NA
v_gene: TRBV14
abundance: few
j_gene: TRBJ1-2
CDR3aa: CASSQDRAGDYGYTF
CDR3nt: TGTGCCAGCAGCCAAGATCGGGCAGGGGATTATGGCTACACCTTC

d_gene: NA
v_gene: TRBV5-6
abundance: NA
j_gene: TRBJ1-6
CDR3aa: CASSLVRFNSPLHF
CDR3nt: TGTGCCAGCAGCTTGGTTCGGTTTAATTCACCCCTCCACTTT

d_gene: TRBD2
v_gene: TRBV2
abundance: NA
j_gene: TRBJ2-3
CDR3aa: CASSPSGIGDTQYF
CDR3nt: TGTGCCAGCAGTCCAAGCGGGATAGGGGATACGCAGTATTTT

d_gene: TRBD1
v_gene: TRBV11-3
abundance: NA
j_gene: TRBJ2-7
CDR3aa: CASSLGGTGGHEQYF
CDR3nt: TGTGCCAGCAGCTTAGGAGGGACAGGGGGCCACGAGCAGTACTTC

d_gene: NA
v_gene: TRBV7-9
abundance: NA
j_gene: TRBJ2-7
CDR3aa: CASSYSGGEQYF
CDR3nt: TGTGCCAGCAGCTATTCAGGTGGCGAGCAGTACTTC

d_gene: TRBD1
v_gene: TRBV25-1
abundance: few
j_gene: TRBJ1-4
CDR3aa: CASSPGTGVLSEKLFF
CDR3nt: TGTGCCAGCAGTCCCGGGACAGGGGTTTTGAGTGAAAAACTGTTTTTT

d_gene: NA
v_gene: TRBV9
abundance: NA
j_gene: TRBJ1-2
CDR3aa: CASSPDFIDGYGYTF
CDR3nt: TGTGCCAGCAGCCCGGACTTCATAGATGGCTATGGCTACACCTTC

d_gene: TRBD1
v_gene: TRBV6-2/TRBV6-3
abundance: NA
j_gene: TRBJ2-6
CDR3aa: CASSPRTGWSGVLTF
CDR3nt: TGTGCCAGCAGTCCCCGGACAGGCTGGTCCGGGGTCCTGACTTTC

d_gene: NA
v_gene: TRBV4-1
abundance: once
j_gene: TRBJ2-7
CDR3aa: CASSQDQFYEQYF
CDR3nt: TGCGCCAGCAGCCAAGATCAATTCTACGAGCAGTACTTC

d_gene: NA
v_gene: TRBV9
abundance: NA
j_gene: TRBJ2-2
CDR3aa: CASSVGERNTGELFF
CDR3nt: TGTGCCAGCAGCGTAGGTGAGAGAAACACCGGGGAGCTGTTTTTT

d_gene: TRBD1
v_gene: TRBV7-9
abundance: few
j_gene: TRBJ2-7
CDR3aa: CASSPTPLDRGDEQYF
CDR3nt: TGTGCCAGCAGCCCTACTCCCCTAGACAGGGGGGACGAGCAGTACTTC

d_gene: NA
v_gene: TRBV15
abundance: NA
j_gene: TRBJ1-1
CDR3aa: CATSRELQVNTEAFF
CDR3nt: TGTGCCACCAGCAGAGAGTTGCAGGTTAACACTGAAGCTTTCTTT

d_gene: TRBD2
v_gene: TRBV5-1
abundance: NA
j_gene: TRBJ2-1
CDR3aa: CASSLEGRAGNEQFF
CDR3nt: TGCGCCAGCAGCCTCGAGGGCCGAGCGGGGAATGAGCAGTTCTTC

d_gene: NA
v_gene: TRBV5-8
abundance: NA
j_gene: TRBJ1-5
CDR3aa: CASSIEQGAQPQHF
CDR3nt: TGTGCCAGCAGCATTGAACAGGGAGCTCAGCCCCAGCATTTT

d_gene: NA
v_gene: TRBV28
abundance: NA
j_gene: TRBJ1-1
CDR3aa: CASTRGNTEAFF
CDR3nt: TGTGCCAGCACTAGAGGGAACACTGAAGCTTTCTTT

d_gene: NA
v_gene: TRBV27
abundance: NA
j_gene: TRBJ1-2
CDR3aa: CASRLRVGYGYTF
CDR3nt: TGTGCCAGCAGGTTGAGGGTTGGTTATGGCTACACCTTC

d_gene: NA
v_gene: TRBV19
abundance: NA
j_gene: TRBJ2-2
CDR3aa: CASSSNEAGELFF
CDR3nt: TGTGCCAGTAGTTCGAACGAGGCTGGGGAGCTGTTTTTT

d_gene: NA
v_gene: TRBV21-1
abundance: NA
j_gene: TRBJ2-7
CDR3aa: CASSRWDRLKAYEQYF
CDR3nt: TGTGCCAGCAGCAGATGGGACAGGCTCAAGGCCTACGAGCAGTACTTC

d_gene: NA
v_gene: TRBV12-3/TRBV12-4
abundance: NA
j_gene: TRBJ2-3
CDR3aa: CASLLGGVDTQYF
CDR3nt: TGTGCCAGCTTGCTAGGGGGAGTAGATACGCAGTATTTT

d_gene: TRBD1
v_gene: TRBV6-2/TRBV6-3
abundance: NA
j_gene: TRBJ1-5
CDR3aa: CASSAATGINQPQHF
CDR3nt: TGTGCCAGCAGTGCTGCGACAGGGATCAATCAGCCCCAGCATTTT